This T cell receptor (beta chain) was captured in a study of control samples from healthy donors and cancer patients. Germline assignment: CDR1 MGHRA and CDR2 YSYEKL. V was pared by 4 bases and J by 4 bases, with 7 bases of the junction left unmatched. The CDR3 runs 16 residues. TCRdb keeps only in-frame clones here, not all; method: immunoSEQ multiplex PCR. The table shows 70,000 to 95,000 clones, with more than 85% occurring only once. The chain recombines TRBV4-1 with TRBJ2-3; 11 positions match TRBD2. Source material: PBMCs. The sequence was obtained from a woman between 35 and 50 years old with lung cancer. The CDR3 DNA sequence: TGCGCCAGCAGCCTAAGCACTAGCGGGGGAGCAGATACGCAGTATTTT. Translation: CASSLSTSGGADTQYF.